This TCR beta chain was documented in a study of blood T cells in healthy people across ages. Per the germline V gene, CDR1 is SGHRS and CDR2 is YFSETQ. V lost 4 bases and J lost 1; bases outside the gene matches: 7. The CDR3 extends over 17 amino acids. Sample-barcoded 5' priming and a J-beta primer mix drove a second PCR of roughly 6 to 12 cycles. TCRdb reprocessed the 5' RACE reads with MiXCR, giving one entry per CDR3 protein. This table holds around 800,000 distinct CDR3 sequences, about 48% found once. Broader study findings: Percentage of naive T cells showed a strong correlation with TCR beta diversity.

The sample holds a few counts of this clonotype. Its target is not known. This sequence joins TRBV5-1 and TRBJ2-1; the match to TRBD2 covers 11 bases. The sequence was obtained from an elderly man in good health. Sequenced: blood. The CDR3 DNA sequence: TGCGCCAGCAGCCGGGGGGCTAGCGGGAGGTCCTACAATGAGCAGTTCTTC. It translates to CASSRGASGRSYNEQFF.